This T cell receptor (beta chain) is drawn from a study of shared clonotypes between healthy human individuals. Overall study results and limits: The rarefaction results pointed to incomplete sorted-subset sequencing despite large depth.

The repertoire was sequenced with immunoSEQ multiplex PCR; TCRdb's copy has only in-frame clones and lacks some. This sample yields roughly 720,000 clones, of which 90% are seen a single time; 34% belongs to the top ten. Donors were Caucasian adults residing in Nashville, Tennessee, USA. Details on this clone: The antigen is not known.

CDR1 is SEHNR and CDR2 is FQNEAQ in the germline V gene (reference sequence). The CDR3 runs 15 residues. With V trimmed by 4 bases and J by 6 bases, 12 bases remained unmatched. The receptor comes from a man between 18 and 35 years old in good health. Some clones in this sample may be carry-over from other donors' samples. The sequenced sample was memory CD8+ T cells from PBMCs. The subset denotes: CD45RO+ cells pooled with CCR7-negative TemRA cells. The chain is built from TRBV7-9 and TRBJ2-7, with 7 positions matching TRBD1. CDR3 protein: CASSSIRQGFREQYF. The CDR3 DNA reads as TGTGCCAGCAGCTCAATTCGACAGGGCTTTCGCGAGCAGTACTTC.